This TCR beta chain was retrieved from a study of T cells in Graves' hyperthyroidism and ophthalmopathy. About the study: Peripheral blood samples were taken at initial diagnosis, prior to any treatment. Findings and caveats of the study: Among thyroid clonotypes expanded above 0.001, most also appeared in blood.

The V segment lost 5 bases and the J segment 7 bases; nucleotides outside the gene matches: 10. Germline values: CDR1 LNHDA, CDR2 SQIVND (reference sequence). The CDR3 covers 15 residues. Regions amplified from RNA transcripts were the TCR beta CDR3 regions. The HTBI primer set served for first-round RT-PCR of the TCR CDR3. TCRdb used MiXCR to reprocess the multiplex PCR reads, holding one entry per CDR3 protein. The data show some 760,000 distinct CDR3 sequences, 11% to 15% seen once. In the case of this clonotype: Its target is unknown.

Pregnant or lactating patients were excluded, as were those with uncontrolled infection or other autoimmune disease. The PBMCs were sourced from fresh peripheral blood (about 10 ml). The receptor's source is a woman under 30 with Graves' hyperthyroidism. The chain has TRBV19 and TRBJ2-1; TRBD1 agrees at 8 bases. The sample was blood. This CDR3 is CASSPHRGAGNEQFF. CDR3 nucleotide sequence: TGTGCCAGTAGTCCCCACAGGGGGGCAGGGAATGAGCAGTTCTTC.